This TCR beta chain was sequenced during a study of PD-1 blockade in classical Hodgkin lymphoma (dated by TCRdb to 2020 to 2022). Turning to the overall study: Nivolumab dosing was 3 mg/kg intravenously every 2 weeks, continuing until either disease progression or unacceptable toxicity. To define a peripheral blood immune signature of response to PD-1 blockade in classical Hodgkin lymphoma, the study combined TCR beta sequencing with CyTOF.

Per the publication, the time point label means: cycle 2 day 1 (C2D1) of nivolumab. Relapse after autologous stem cell transplantation had occurred in all trial patients, and cohorts A, B and C were distinguished by prior brentuximab vedotin exposure. The trial cohort included 45 to 65 patients with relapsed/refractory classical Hodgkin lymphoma, and each patient had a best overall response of complete response, partial response or progressive disease. In the multi-cohort phase II CheckMate 205 trial, trial patients received single-agent nivolumab. Best overall response was determined by an independent review committee according to the 2007 International Working Group response criteria. Trial PBMCs were collected immediately before nivolumab initiation (C1D1) and during therapy at cycle 2 day 1 and cycle 4 day 1. Peripheral blood was collected in 8 mL Vacutainer Cell Preparation Tubes, from which PBMCs were isolated by centrifugation and then cryopreserved.

Overall results and qualifications from the work: The study was restricted to a single clinical trial cohort, and the causes of repertoire differences, possibly disease activity or prior therapy, were left undefined. CD4+ but not CD8+ TCR diversity rose significantly by C4D1 (p=0.0027 vs p=0.16), most apparent in complete responders (p=0.02). Trial patients achieving complete response had baseline diversity similar to newly diagnosed patients, whereas partial responders and progressors had significantly lower diversity. Diversity was lower in patients who began nivolumab less than 1 year after ASCT, so these patients were left out of later analyses to avoid confounding by immune reconstitution. Newly diagnosed patients were reported to have lower baseline TCR diversity than healthy donors, and relapsed/refractory patients were reported to have lower baseline TCR diversity still.

Genomic DNA was extracted with the Qiagen DNeasy kit from unsorted PBMCs and from negatively selected CD4+ and CD8+ fractions. TCR beta CDR3 regions were amplified by immunoSEQ multiplex PCR using primers annealing to V and J segments. A synthetic immune receptor repertoire was used to minimize amplification bias, and any residual bias was removed computationally once sequencing was done. The authors processed their data as follows. Custom Python scripts were used to quantify repertoire diversity as the Shannon entropy index. Unsorted, CD4+ and CD8+ repertoires were examined separately, except in combined analyses, for which CD4+ and CD8+ sequences were merged in silico. A clone counted as expanded when the clone's frequency after treatment rose at least 2-fold relative to C1D1, and clones undetected at baseline were given a pseudocount of 0.5. Clones with 0 or 1 copy at C1D1 were defined as singleton clones, while clones with 2 or more copies were defined as non-singleton clones. Clones expanded in unsorted samples were assigned a CD4+, CD8+ or unknown annotation through matching of protein sequences in sorted samples from the same patient. Wilcoxon tests on paired samples were used to test diversity changes from C1D1 to C4D1. TCRdb took this table from immuneACCESS and kept in-frame rearrangements with V and J called. Such tables lack part of the clones; where checked against another copy, unresolved V genes explain under half of the gap, and the rest is unexplained. V and J calls and clone size come straight from that table; D and trimming were deduced from the DNA. The sample contains 90,000 to 120,000 clones, about 89% of them found a single time. The ten largest clones take up 15% to 20% of the sample.

Regarding this clone: This receptor's antigen is unknown. Per-base qualities were not stored, and no clone one base away is much larger.

V was cut back by 0 bases and J by 3 bases, leaving a gap of 12 bases between them. Via the germline V gene, CDR1 is LGHNA and CDR2 YSLEER. Counted from cysteine to phenylalanine, this CDR3 has 16 amino acids. CDR3 DNA only is kept here, 48 bases in frame from base 1. This TCR was sampled from a human donor with classical Hodgkin lymphoma. The V and J segments used are TRBV4-3 and TRBJ2-1; the D region possibly corresponds to TRBD2 (6 bases align). Sequencing used peripheral blood mononuclear cells (PBMCs), obtained before the second cycle of nivolumab. The DNA sequence follows: TGCGCCAGCAGCCAAGATACGCAGCGGGTCTACAATGAGCAGTTCTTC. It is translated as CASSQDTQRVYNEQFF.